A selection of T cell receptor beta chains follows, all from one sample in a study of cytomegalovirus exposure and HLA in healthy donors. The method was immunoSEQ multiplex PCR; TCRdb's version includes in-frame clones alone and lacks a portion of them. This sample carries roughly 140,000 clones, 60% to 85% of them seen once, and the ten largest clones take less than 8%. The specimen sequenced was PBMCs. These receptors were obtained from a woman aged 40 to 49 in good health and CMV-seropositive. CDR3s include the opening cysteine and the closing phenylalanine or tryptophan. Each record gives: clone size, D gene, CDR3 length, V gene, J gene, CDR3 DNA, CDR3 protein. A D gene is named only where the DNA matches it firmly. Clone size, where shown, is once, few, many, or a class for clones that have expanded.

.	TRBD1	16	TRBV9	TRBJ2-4	TGTGCCAGCAGCGAGGCGACAGGGGGGTATACGAACATTCAGTACTTC	CASSEATGGYTNIQYF
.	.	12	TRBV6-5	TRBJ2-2	TGTGCCAGCAGGCCCAGCGCCGGGGAGCTGTTTTTT	CASRPSAGELFF
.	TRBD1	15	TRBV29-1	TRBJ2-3	TGCAGCGTTGAGGGCCCGACAGGGTCGGTCGATACGCAGTATTTT	CSVEGPTGSVDTQYF
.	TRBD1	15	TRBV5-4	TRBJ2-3	TGTGCCAGCAGCAGGCAGGGGGTGGGGCCAGATACGCAGTATTTT	CASSRQGVGPDTQYF
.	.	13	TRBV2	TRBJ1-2	TGTGCCAGCAGTGATATTACAGCCTATGGCTACACCTTC	CASSDITAYGYTF
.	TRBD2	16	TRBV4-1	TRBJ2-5	TGCGCCAGCAGCACAACTAGCGGGGCGGTCCAAGAGACCCAGTACTTC	CASSTTSGAVQETQYF
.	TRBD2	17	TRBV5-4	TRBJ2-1	TGTGCCAGCAGCTTGGATTCTGGGCGGGGGGGCCCGAATGAGCAGTTCTTC	CASSLDSGRGGPNEQFF
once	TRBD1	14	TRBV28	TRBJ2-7	TGTGCCAGCACCCCAGGACAGGTCGTCTACGAGCAGTACTTC	CASTPGQVVYEQYF
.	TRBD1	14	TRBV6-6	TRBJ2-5	TGTGCCAGCAGTTACCGGGACAGCCAAGAGACCCAGTACTTC	CASSYRDSQETQYF
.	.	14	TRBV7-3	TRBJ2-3	TGTGCCAGCAGCCCCGGACAGAGCACAGATACGCAGTATTTT	CASSPGQSTDTQYF
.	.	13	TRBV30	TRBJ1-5	TGTGCCTGGACTAAGGGGAAGGGTCAGCCCCAGCATTTT	CAWTKGKGQPQHF
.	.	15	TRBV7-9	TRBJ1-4	TGTGCCAGCAGCCTAAAAGGGGGTCTCGGCGAAAAACTGTTTTTT	CASSLKGGLGEKLFF
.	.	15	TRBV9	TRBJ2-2	TGTGCCAGCAGTGGCCTCAGCCCGGGGGTCGGGGAGCTGTTTTTT	CASSGLSPGVGELFF
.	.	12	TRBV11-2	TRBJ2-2	TGTGCCAGCAGCCCAGGGATCGGGGAGCTGTTTTTT	CASSPGIGELFF
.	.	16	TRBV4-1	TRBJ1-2	TGCGCCAGCAGCCTCAAGAAAGCGGCACAGGGCTATGGCTACACCTTC	CASSLKKAAQGYGYTF
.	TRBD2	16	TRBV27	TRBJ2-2	TGTGCCAGCAGTTTAGGGGGGACTACTAACACCGGGGAGCTGTTTTTT	CASSLGGTTNTGELFF
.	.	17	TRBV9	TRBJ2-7	TGTGCCAGCAGCGCCGCAGGAGGGGCAGGGAGACAATACGAGCAGTACTTC	CASSAAGGAGRQYEQYF
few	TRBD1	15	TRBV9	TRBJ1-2	TGTGCCAGCAGCGAAACAGGGGGCGCGACCCACGGCTACACCTTC	CASSETGGATHGYTF
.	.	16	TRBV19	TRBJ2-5	TGTGCCAGTAGTAAGGGCTCGGACCCGGCGGGGGAGACCCAGTACTTC	CASSKGSDPAGETQYF
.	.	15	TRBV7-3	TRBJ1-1	TGTGCCAGCAGCTTAAACCGGGGGGTGAACACTGAAGCTTTCTTT	CASSLNRGVNTEAFF
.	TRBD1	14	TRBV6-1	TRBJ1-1	TGTGCCAGCACCACCGGGACAGGGCCCGATGAAGCTTTCTTT	CASTTGTGPDEAFF
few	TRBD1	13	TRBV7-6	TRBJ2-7	TGTGCCAGCAGCGGGGACAGGGCCTACGAGCAGTACTTC	CASSGDRAYEQYF
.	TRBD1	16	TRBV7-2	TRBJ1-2	TGTGCCAGCAGCTTAGCGATGACAGGGAAGGCCTATGGCTACACCTTC	CASSLAMTGKAYGYTF
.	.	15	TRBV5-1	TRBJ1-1	TGCGCCAGCAGCTTGAATCCGGGTACGAACACTGAAGCTTTCTTT	CASSLNPGTNTEAFF
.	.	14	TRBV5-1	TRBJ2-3	TGCGCCAGCAGCTTGGAGGGGCTCGGAGATACGCAGTATTTT	CASSLEGLGDTQYF
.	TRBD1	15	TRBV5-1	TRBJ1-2	TGCGCCAGCAGCCCGGGGACAGGCGAAAATTATGGCTACACCTTC	CASSPGTGENYGYTF
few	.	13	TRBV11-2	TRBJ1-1	TGTGCCAGCAGCCTTGGACAGAACACTGAAGCTTTCTTT	CASSLGQNTEAFF
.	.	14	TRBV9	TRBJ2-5	TGTGCCAGCAGCGTAGGAAACAGATTAGAGACCCAGTACTTC	CASSVGNRLETQYF
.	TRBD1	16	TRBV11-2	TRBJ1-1	TGTGCCAGCAGCTTAAGAGGGACAGGGGACCACACTGAAGCTTTCTTT	CASSLRGTGDHTEAFF
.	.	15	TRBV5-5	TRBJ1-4	TGTGCCAGCAGCACAGAGGGCCTCCGTTCTGAAAAACTGTTTTTT	CASSTEGLRSEKLFF
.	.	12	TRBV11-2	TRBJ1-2	TGTGCCAGCAGCTTAGGGGGCGCGGGCTACACCTTC	CASSLGGAGYTF
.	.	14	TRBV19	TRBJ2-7	TGTGCCAGTAGTCCCACAGGGATGACCTACGAGCAGTACTTC	CASSPTGMTYEQYF
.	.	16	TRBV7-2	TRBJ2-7	TGTGCCAGCAGCTTATGGGCGACGGCGGGTCGTGGGGAGCAGTACTTC	CASSLWATAGRGEQYF
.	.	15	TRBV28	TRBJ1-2	TGTGCCAGCAGTTCTATACAGGGTCGGGCATATGGCTACACCTTC	CASSSIQGRAYGYTF
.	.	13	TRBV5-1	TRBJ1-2	TGCGCCAGCAGCGACGGACACGCCTTTGGCTACACCTTC	CASSDGHAFGYTF
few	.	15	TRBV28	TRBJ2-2	TGTGCCAGCAGTTTCGGGGGGCTGGGCACCGGGGAGCTGTTTTTT	CASSFGGLGTGELFF
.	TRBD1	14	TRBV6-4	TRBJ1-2	TGTGCCAGCAGCGACGGGGGGACAGGGGGTGGCTACACCTTC	CASSDGGTGGGYTF
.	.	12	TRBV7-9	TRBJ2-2	TGTTCCAGCAGCCCGTCAGTGGGGGAGCTGTTTTTT	CSSSPSVGELFF
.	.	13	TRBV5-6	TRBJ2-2	TGTGCCAGCAGCTTGGCCCCCTCCGGGGAGCTGTTTTTT	CASSLAPSGELFF
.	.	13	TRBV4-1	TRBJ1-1	TGCGCCAGCAGCCTCCGGGAGAACATGGTCGCTTTCTTT	CASSLRENMVAFF
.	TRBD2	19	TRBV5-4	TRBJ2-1	TGTGCCAGCAGCTTGGACGAACTATTAGCGGGGGGTTCCTACAATGAGCAGTTCTTC	CASSLDELLAGGSYNEQFF
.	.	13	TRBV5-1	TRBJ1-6	TGCGCCAGCAGAAGTGCGGAAAATTCACCCCTCCACTTT	CASRSAENSPLHF
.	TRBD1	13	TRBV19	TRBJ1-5	TGTGCCAGTGGACAGGGGGCGAATCAGCCCCAGCATTTT	CASGQGANQPQHF
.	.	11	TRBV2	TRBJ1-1	TGTGCCAGCAGTGGGCATACTGAAGCTTTCTTT	CASSGHTEAFF
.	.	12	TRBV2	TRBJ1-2	TGTGCCAGCAGGGACTCTAACTATGGCTACACCTTC	CASRDSNYGYTF
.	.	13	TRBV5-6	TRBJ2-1	TGTGCCAGCAGCACGGGACTGTACAATGAGCAGTTCTTC	CASSTGLYNEQFF
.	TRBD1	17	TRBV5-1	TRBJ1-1	TGCGCCAGCAGCCCACTGGACAGGGGCGTAATGAACACTGAAGCTTTCTTT	CASSPLDRGVMNTEAFF
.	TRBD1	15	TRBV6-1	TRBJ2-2	TGTGCCATTACTTGGACAGGGGGAATCGGCGGGGAGCTGTTTTTT	CAITWTGGIGGELFF
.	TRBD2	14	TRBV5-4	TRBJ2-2	TGTGCCAGCAGCTTGGTAGCGGGGGATAAGGAGCTGTTTTTT	CASSLVAGDKELFF
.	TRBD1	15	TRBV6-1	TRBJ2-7	TGTGCCAGCAGCGCGTCGGGACAGGGGGCCTTCGAGCAGTACTTC	CASSASGQGAFEQYF
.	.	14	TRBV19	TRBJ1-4	TGTGCCAGTAGTATTAAAGCCGCCGGGGAAAAACTGTTTTTT	CASSIKAAGEKLFF
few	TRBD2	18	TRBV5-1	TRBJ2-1	TGCGCCAGCAGCCTTGAGGGGGGCATCAGCGGGGGGTACAATGAGCAGTTCTTC	CASSLEGGISGGYNEQFF
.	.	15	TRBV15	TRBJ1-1	TGTGCCACCAGCAGAGATCTCACTCTGAACACTGAAGCTTTCTTT	CATSRDLTLNTEAFF
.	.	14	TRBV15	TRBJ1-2	TGTGCCACCAGCAGAGATTTGGGGGCCAGTGGCTACACCTTC	CATSRDLGASGYTF
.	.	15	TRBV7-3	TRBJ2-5	TGTGCCAGCAGCTTAATTGGACTGGACCAAGAGACCCAGTACTTC	CASSLIGLDQETQYF
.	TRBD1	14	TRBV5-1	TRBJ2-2	TGCGCCAGCACACAGGGGGCGGACACCGGGGAGCTGTTTTTT	CASTQGADTGELFF
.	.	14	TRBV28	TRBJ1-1	TGTGCCAGCAGTTTAGAGGTGGGGGGCACTGAAGCTTTCTTT	CASSLEVGGTEAFF